These T cell receptor beta chains were read from a single sample in a study of blood T cell repertoires in COVID-19. Only in-frame clones appear in the TCRdb table, and some are missing; sequencing was by immunoSEQ multiplex PCR. Of approximately 130,000 clones in the sample, around 85% were seen once. Sequences were obtained from peripheral blood. These receptor sequences come from a woman aged 45-65 years who had recovered from COVID-19. Each CDR3 is given with its conserved first and last residue. The D gene is left open where the match is weak. Size is omitted from some rows. Given values are once, few, many or a class for expanded clones.

D | J | size | V | CDR3 | DNA
NA | TRBJ2-2 | once | TRBV30 | CAWSVKRTANTGELFF | TGTGCCTGGAGTGTAAAGCGTACCGCGAACACCGGGGAGCTGTTTTTT
NA | TRBJ2-5 | NA | TRBV6-5 | CASFRGRETQYF | TGTGCCAGCTTCCGGGGTAGGGAGACCCAGTACTTC
NA | TRBJ1-1 | NA | TRBV13 | CASSLRGIPEAFF | TGTGCCAGCAGCTTAAGGGGGATCCCTGAAGCTTTCTTT
NA | TRBJ2-5 | NA | TRBV5-1 | CASSLVPNSQETQYF | TGCGCCAGCAGCTTGGTACCAAACTCCCAAGAGACCCAGTACTTC
NA | TRBJ2-7 | once | TRBV7-9 | CASSLTGGTTYEQYF | TGTGCCAGCAGTCTTACCGGGGGAACAACCTACGAGCAGTACTTC
TRBD1 | TRBJ1-3 | NA | TRBV5-4 | CASSFLQGAGSGNTIYF | TGTGCCAGCAGCTTTTTGCAGGGGGCAGGTTCTGGAAACACCATATATTTT
NA | TRBJ1-6 | NA | TRBV9 | CASSESMGRHSPLHF | TGTGCCAGCAGCGAGTCCATGGGCCGCCATTCACCCCTCCACTTT
NA | TRBJ1-5 | NA | TRBV5-8 | CASSPGQKVNQPQHF | TGTGCCAGCAGCCCTGGACAGAAAGTTAATCAGCCCCAGCATTTT
NA | TRBJ2-7 | NA | TRBV10-3 | CAISESTAGNYEQYF | TGTGCCATCAGTGAGTCGACGGCGGGAAACTACGAGCAGTACTTC
TRBD2 | TRBJ2-6 | NA | TRBV5-6 | CASSFRGRAGANVLTF | TGTGCCAGCAGCTTCCGCGGGAGGGCTGGGGCCAACGTCCTGACTTTC
NA | TRBJ1-5 | NA | TRBV7-3 | CASSLKSRQPQHF | TGTGCCAGCAGCTTAAAATCCCGTCAGCCCCAGCATTTT
NA | TRBJ2-3 | NA | TRBV12-1 | CASSPDYPMNRDRGQVDTQYF | TGTGCCAGCAGCCCCGATTATCCCATGAACCGGGACAGGGGGCAGGTAGATACGCAGTATTTT
NA | TRBJ2-7 | once | TRBV5-5 | CASSPTGATLYEQYF | TGTGCCAGCAGCCCAACGGGAGCTACCCTCTACGAGCAGTACTTC
NA | TRBJ1-1 | NA | TRBV2 | CASSVDSMNTEAFF | TGTGCCAGCAGCGTGGACAGCATGAACACTGAAGCTTTCTTT
NA | TRBJ1-2 | once | TRBV18 | CASSPPQSLPVGYTF | TGTGCCAGCTCACCACCTCAAAGCCTCCCTGTCGGCTACACCTTC
TRBD1 | TRBJ2-5 | once | TRBV3-1/TRBV3-2 | CASGTGGGETQYF | TGTGCCAGCGGAACAGGGGGCGGAGAGACCCAGTACTTC
NA | TRBJ2-7 | NA | TRBV18 | CASSPTGVHEQYF | TGTGCCAGCTCTCCCACCGGGGTCCACGAGCAGTACTTC
NA | TRBJ2-7 | NA | TRBV7-8 | CASSLELILREQYF | TGTGCCAGCAGCTTAGAGTTAATCCTACGGGAGCAGTACTTC
NA | TRBJ1-1 | NA | TRBV6-6 | CASSYPGIANTEAFF | TGTGCCAGCAGTTACCCCGGGATTGCGAACACTGAAGCTTTCTTT
TRBD1 | TRBJ1-2 | NA | TRBV9 | CASSVGGTGDYGYTF | TGTGCCAGCAGCGTAGGGGGAACAGGGGACTATGGCTACACCTTC
TRBD1 | TRBJ2-5 | NA | TRBV5-1 | CASRYDGTGLETQYF | TGCGCCAGCAGATACGACGGGACAGGGCTGGAGACCCAGTACTTC
TRBD2 | TRBJ2-1 | NA | TRBV3-1/TRBV3-2 | CASSQVGGSPYNEQFF | TGTGCCAGCAGCCAAGTTGGCGGGAGTCCCTACAATGAGCAGTTCTTC
TRBD2 | TRBJ2-7 | NA | TRBV11-1 | CASSLGLAGSYEQYF | TGTGCCAGCAGCTTGGGACTAGCGGGATCCTACGAGCAGTACTTC
NA | TRBJ1-1 | NA | TRBV5-5 | CASSFAVNTEAFF | TGTGCCAGCAGCTTCGCAGTGAACACTGAAGCTTTCTTT